The 20 T cell receptor beta chains below all came from one sample that was sequenced in a study of blood T cell repertoires in COVID-19. TCRdb keeps only in-frame clones here, not all; method: immunoSEQ multiplex PCR. The sample consists of about 310,000 clones, around 87% of them appearing once. Input material: peripheral blood. The receptors stem from a man in his fifties or sixties with active or convalescent COVID-19.

The rearrangement joins TRBV7-6 to TRBJ1-3, with 7 bases matching TRBD1. The CDR3 has 15 residues. V shed 3 bases, J shed 0 bases, and the junction held 2 bases outside the gene matches. Per the germline V gene, CDR1 is SGHVS and CDR2 is FNYEAQ. The CDR3 DNA reads TGTGCCAGCAGCTTCGGGGACAGCTCTGGAAACACCATATATTTT. It encodes CASSFGDSSGNTIYF.

The chain employs TRBV4-2 and TRBJ1-2; possibly TRBD1 for D (5 bases). Germline V gene sequence: CDR1 LGHNA, CDR2 YNFKEQ. The V gene lost 0 bases and the J gene lost 4 bases, with 9 bases spanning the gap. This CDR3 region has 14 residues. The chain's CDR3 is CASSQDDSFYGYTF. The CDR3 DNA reads TGTGCCAGCAGCCAAGATGACAGTTTCTATGGCTACACCTTC.

This chain links TRBV10-3 with TRBJ2-1; D perhaps matches TRBD2 (5 bases). CDR1 and CDR2 (germline): ENHRY, SYGVKD. The V and J ends lost 3 bases and 8 bases respectively, with 20 bases between them. This CDR3 is 16 amino acids long. CDR3 DNA sequence: TGTGCCATCAGTGACCCTCATGCCGGAGGACGGTATGAGCAGTTCTTC. Protein product: CAISDPHAGGRYEQFF.

As regards this clone: Other DNA sequences of this sample code for an identical CDR3. CDR3 protein: CASSVGLAGSSYNEQFF. In DNA form, the CDR3 reads TGTGCCAGCAGCGTCGGACTAGCGGGGAGCTCCTACAATGAGCAGTTCTTC. V is TRBV9 and J is TRBJ2-1; 12 nucleotides match TRBD2. This CDR3 spans 17 amino acids. Trimming took 2 bases from V and 0 from J; bases not matched to a gene: 3. The V gene's germline CDR1 is SGDLS and CDR2 YYNGEE.

The table lists this clone with a few counts. This chain joins TRBV7-8 and TRBJ2-7, with 9 bases aligning to TRBD1. The CDR3 runs to 17 residues. The germline V gene encodes CDR1 SGHVS and CDR2 FQNEAQ. The V and J ends lost 2 bases and 3 bases, in that order; junction bases with no gene match: 11. In DNA form, the CDR3 reads TGTGCCAGCAGCTTAAGGCCCGGGACAGGGTGGAACTACGAGCAGTACTTC. This gives the protein CASSLRPGTGWNYEQYF.

This clone was detected many times. This chain uses TRBV2 with TRBJ2-1, with D maybe TRBD2 (5 bases). Germline CDR1 reads SNHLY; CDR2 reads FYNNEI. Between the trimmed V and J ends, which lost 3 bases and 3 bases, there was a span of 12 bases. This CDR3 has 15 amino acids. CDR3 DNA: TGTGCCAGCAGTGAGACGGCGGGCTACTACAATGAGCAGTTCTTC. It specifies CASSETAGYYNEQFF.

The genes are TRBV7-9 and TRBJ1-2; 8 nucleotides match TRBD1. In germline, CDR1 is SEHNR, CDR2 FQNEAQ (reference sequence). V was clipped by 5 bases and J by 3 bases; unmatched bases: 8. CDR3 length: 15 amino acids. CDR3 loop: CASSVWDRTDYGYTF. The CDR3 DNA is TGTGCCAGCAGCGTTTGGGACAGGACCGACTATGGCTACACCTTC.

The rearrangement uses TRBV6-5 and TRBJ2-7; 9 bases align to TRBD2. The CDR3 totals 14 residues. The V segment lost 4 bases and the J segment 4 bases; nucleotides outside the gene matches: 5. Germline CDR1 MNHEY, CDR2 SVGAGI. CDR3 sequence (DNA): TGTGCCAGCAGTTTAGGACTAGCGCTTTACGAGCAGTACTTC. Protein product: CASSLGLALYEQYF.

The chain couples TRBV3-1 (or the pseudogene TRBV3-2) to TRBJ2-1, with D maybe TRBD2 (6 bases). Germline V gene sequence: CDR1 LGHDT, CDR2 YNNKEL (reference sequence). Trimming removed 4 bases at V and 3 bases at J, with 7 bases between. The CDR3 sequence is 13 residues long. The chain's CDR3 is CASSLGGYNEQFF. CDR3 bases: TGTGCCAGCAGCCTGGGGGGCTACAATGAGCAGTTCTTC.

This chain joins TRBV5-5 and TRBJ2-2; the D is unclear. Trimming left V 2 bases short and J 4 bases short, with 6 bases between. Germline V lookup: CDR1 SGHKS, CDR2 YYEKEE (reference sequence). The CDR3 is 13 residues long. The CDR3 DNA reads as TGTGCCAGCAGCTTCACACCCACCGGGGAGCTGTTTTTT. Its protein is CASSFTPTGELFF.

The chain links TRBV18 to TRBJ1-1, with a possible D match to TRBD1 (5 bases). The CDR3 spans 11 residues. V was trimmed by 3 bases and J by 9 bases, leaving 8 bases between them. The germline gives CDR1 KGHSH, CDR2 LQKENI. The CDR3 nucleotides read TGTGCCAGCTCACCCCAGGGAAAAGCTTTCTTT. Its protein is CASSPQGKAFF. Variable domain in full (rest from reference TRBV18 and TRBJ1-1): NAGVMQNPRHLVRRRGQEARLRCSPMKGHSHVYWYRQLPEEGLKFMVYLQKENIIDESGMPKERFSAEFPKEGPSILRIQQVVRGDSAAYFCASSPQGKAFFGQGTRLTVV.

This chain links TRBV6-5 with TRBJ1-1; D is perhaps TRBD1 (5 bases). This CDR3 is built from 16 residues. Trimming took off 3 bases at V and 1 base at J, with 15 bases between the two ends. The germline V gene encodes CDR1 MNHEY and CDR2 SVGAGI. In DNA, the CDR3 is TGTGCCAGCAGTTATAATCTGAACAGGCCGAACACTGAAGCTTTCTTT. Its protein product is CASSYNLNRPNTEAFF.

The J gene is TRBJ2-3, the V gene TRBV5-6; 11 bases map to TRBD1. This CDR3 has 18 residues. Germline trimming cut 2 bases from V and 3 bases from J; bases unmatched to any gene: 11. Germline CDR1 reads SGHDT; CDR2 reads YYEEEE. The CDR3 region has the DNA TGTGCCAGCAGCTTAAGGACAGGGGGCGCCAAGTGGACAGATACGCAGTATTTT. The encoded protein is CASSLRTGGAKWTDTQYF.

The rearrangement links TRBV6-5 to TRBJ2-2, with 9 bases that match TRBD2. This CDR3 comprises 16 residues. Trimming cost V 1 base and J 7 bases; bases outside gene matches: 7. Germline assignment: CDR1 MNHEY and CDR2 SVGAGI. CDR3 sequence reads: CASSYFLAGPLGELFF. CDR3 in DNA: TGTGCCAGCAGTTACTTCCTAGCGGGGCCTCTCGGGGAGCTGTTTTTT.

The chain employs TRBV10-3 and TRBJ2-1; 10 bases line up with TRBD1. Germline CDR1 is ENHRY and CDR2 is SYGVKD. The junction had 8 bases not matched to a gene; V was cut back by 0 bases and J by 6 bases. The length of the CDR3 is 17 residues. The CDR3 here is CAISESVGQGVVNEQFF. In nucleotides, the CDR3 is TGTGCCATCAGTGAGTCGGTTGGACAGGGGGTGGTCAATGAGCAGTTCTTC.

V and J are TRBV5-1 and TRBJ2-2; D might be TRBD2 (5 bases). CDR1 is SGHRS and CDR2 is YFSETQ in the germline V gene. CDR3 size: 13 residues. The V and J ends lost 4 bases and 8 bases respectively, with 12 bases between them. CDR3 nucleotide sequence: TGCGCCAGCAGCCCCGGACGGGGAGGGGAGCTGTTTTTT. This codes for CASSPGRGGELFF.

This clone was found once. The chain recombines TRBV6-2 or TRBV6-3 with TRBJ2-5, with TRBD2 identical over 13 bases. The germline gives CDR1 MNHEY, CDR2 SVGEGT. J gave up 1 base and V 3 bases, and 2 bases lay outside the gene matches. CDR3 size: 16 residues. The DNA for the CDR3 is TGTGCCAGCAGTTATGGGACTAGCGGGGTCCAAGAGACCCAGTACTTC. This encodes CASSYGTSGVQETQYF.

This rearrangement joins TRBV6-5 to TRBJ2-2; D might be TRBD2 (7 bases). Germline assignment: CDR1 MNHEY and CDR2 SVGAGI. V lost 2 bases, J lost 7 bases, and 17 bases lay in between. The CDR3 loop spans 16 amino acids. The DNA for the CDR3 is TGTGCCAGCAGTTACGACGAGGTCGGGGGGCTCGGGGAGCTGTTTTTT. Protein: CASSYDEVGGLGELFF.

This clone was counted a few times. The V and J genes are TRBV10-2 and TRBJ1-4; a possible D gene is TRBD1 (5 bases). V was cut by 7 bases and J by 7 bases, with 13 bases left in between. The CDR3 is made up of 13 amino acids. Per the germline V gene, CDR1 is WSHSY and CDR2 is SAAADI. The CDR3 is CASTRGEGEKLFF. Here the CDR3 DNA reads TGCGCCAGCACCCGGGGGGAGGGTGAAAAACTGTTTTTT.

The gene calls are TRBV18 and TRBJ1-3; TRBD1 matches at 7 bases. Germline CDR1 is KGHSH and CDR2 is LQKENI. The trim removed 5 bases at V and 1 base at J, leaving 2 bases unmatched. There are 14 residues in the CDR3. CDR3 DNA: TGTGCCAGCTCAACGACAGGGTCTGGAAACACCATATATTTT. It specifies CASSTTGSGNTIYF.